This T cell receptor beta chain was identified in a study of molecular identifiers for immune sequencing clone quantification listed by TCRdb under 2018. About the full investigation: In a replicate experiment, RNA from around 20,000 or 100,000 naive CD8 T cells was split into five aliquots, four of which were sequenced. The study was a methods study using CD8 T cells to benchmark molecular-identifier clustering-based TCR repertoire sequencing (MIDCIRS) and TCR RNA copy counting.

Naive CD8 T cell libraries were made from approximately 20,000 to 1,000,000 sorted cells using 10%, 30% or 50% of purified RNA. Naive CD8 T cells, defined as CD8+CD4-CCR7+CD45RA+, were FACS-sorted into RLT Plus buffer on a BD FACSAria II. Detection sensitivity was tested by spiking Jurkat RNA equal to some 10 TCR copies' worth into samples containing about 20,000-1,100,000 naive CD8 T cells. Enrichment of CD8 T cells was performed with RosetteSep CD8+ T Cell Enrichment Cocktail and Ficoll-Paque, after which ACK red cell lysis was carried out. This clonotype was recorded only once. What this receptor recognizes is not known. No qualities accompany the bases; no much larger clone lies one base away. One read provides weak support. Library method: PCR. The instrument was an Illumina HiSeq 4000. Bulk TCR libraries were generated as previously described, with the TCR primers listed in Table S5 used. The Qiagen AllPrep DNA/RNA kit was used to purify total RNA. Reads from multiple sequencing runs of the same library were pooled before analysis. The original methods were these. Reads were retained only if an exact TCR constant sequence was present, and the retained reads were trimmed to 150 nt and grouped according to their 12-nt molecular barcodes. Reads in each barcode group were sub-clustered using a 15% Levenshtein threshold, and a quality-weighted consensus sequence was built for each RNA molecule. Non-functional sequences were discarded, and so were lower-count sequences lying one edit away from another sequence. On the basis of fitting two negative binomial distributions, barcode sub-clusters with fewer than 20% of the maximum read count were discarded. TCRdb itself trimmed the public reads at Q25 with fastp, ran MiXCR and retained productive beta chains. Duplicate CDR3 protein sequences are folded into a single record with the most common DNA and genes. These V and J calls rely on TCRdb rather than the paper's analysis. The sample includes about half a million distinct CDR3 sequences, with around a fifth observed a single time. The ten largest clones represent 0.65% to 0.95% of the sample.

Points the paper makes about the study in general: Spiked-in Jurkat TCR RNA (approximately eleven copies' worth), which is not part of the donor repertoire, was contained in the naive libraries. When barcode sub-clustering was left out, chimeric consensus sequences inflated TCR diversity, with chimeras reaching as high as 47%. Highly expanded clone sizes could be underestimated if identical TCR molecules share a barcode. Spiked-in Jurkat TCR RNA equal to a single cell's worth was reported to be detectable even within one million naive CD8 T cells. Modeling gave 3 to 3.5 recovered TCR RNA copies per cell versus approximately 10 by digital PCR, implying around 30% capture efficiency. Clones above 20 RNA copies held over 99% of molecules in CMV-specific effector cells but under 1% in naive cells.

CDR1 DFQATT and CDR2 SNEGSKA were looked up in the germline V gene (reference sequence). The trim is 0 bases for V and 2 bases for J, with a gap of 17 bases between the germline ends. The cysteine opens and the phenylalanine closes a CDR3 of 16 amino acids. Just CDR3 DNA is preserved here, 48 bases in frame from base 1. The sequenced sample consisted of naive CD8+ T cells from blood, with Jurkat cell RNA spiked in. The cell subset or site label, read with the paper, signifies: FACS-sorted CD8+CD4-CCR7+CD45RA+ naive T cells. The chain is assembled from TRBV20-1 and TRBJ2-7; TRBD1 is a weak D gene call, 6 bases matching. The TCR sequence derives from a human donor in good health. Some libraries in this study had Jurkat cell RNA spiked in. The encoded CDR3 is CSARDSTGIITYEQYF. The DNA reads TGCAGTGCTAGAGATTCTACAGGGATAATAACCTACGAGCAGTACTTC.